Sequencing of this T cell receptor beta chain was carried out in a study of blood T cells in healthy people across ages. The wider study: Per two T cells, template switching captured roughly one barcoded beta molecule.

This clonotype was found many times. The antigen is undetermined. The use of a sample-barcoded 5' primer and a J-beta primer mix characterized a second PCR of about 6 to 12 cycles. Each cDNA molecule was tagged by a template-switch adaptor with 12 random nucleotides. Using its own MiXCR run on the 5' RACE reads, TCRdb lists one record per CDR3 protein. The table shows 870,000 or so distinct CDR3 sequences, with around 26% occurring only once. With V trimmed by 3 bases and J by 4 bases, 4 bases remained unmatched. The germline V gene has CDR1 SGHTA and CDR2 FQGNSA. CDR3 size: 15 residues. Notes on the study in general: More naive CD4+ cells and higher diversity marked long-lived donors relative to aged donors.

The genes are TRBV7-2 and TRBJ2-5, with TRBD2 matching over 11 bases. This sequence was found in a woman of 80 years or more in good health. What was sequenced was blood. CDR3 sequence reads: CASSLQTSGVETQYF. The CDR3 region has the DNA TGTGCCAGCAGCTTGCAGACTAGCGGGGTAGAGACCCAGTACTTC.